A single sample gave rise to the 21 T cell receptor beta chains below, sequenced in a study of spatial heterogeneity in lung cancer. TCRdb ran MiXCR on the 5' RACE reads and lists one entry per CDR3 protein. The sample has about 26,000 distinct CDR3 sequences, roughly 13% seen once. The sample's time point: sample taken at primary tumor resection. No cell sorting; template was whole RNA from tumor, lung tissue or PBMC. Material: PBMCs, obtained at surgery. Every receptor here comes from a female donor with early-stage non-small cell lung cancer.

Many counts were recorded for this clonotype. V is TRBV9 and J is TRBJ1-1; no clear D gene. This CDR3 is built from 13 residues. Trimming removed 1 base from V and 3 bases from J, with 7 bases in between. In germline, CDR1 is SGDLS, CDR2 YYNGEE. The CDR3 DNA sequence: TGTGCCAGCAGCGTATCAAGGGACACTGAAGCTTTCTTT. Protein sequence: CASSVSRDTEAFF. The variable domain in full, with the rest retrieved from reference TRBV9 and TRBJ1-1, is DSGVTQTPKHLITATGQRVTLRCSPRSGDLSVYWYQQSLDQGLQFLIQYYNGEERAKGNILERFSAQQFPDLHSELNLSSLELGDSALYFCASSVSRDTEAFFGQGTRLTVV.

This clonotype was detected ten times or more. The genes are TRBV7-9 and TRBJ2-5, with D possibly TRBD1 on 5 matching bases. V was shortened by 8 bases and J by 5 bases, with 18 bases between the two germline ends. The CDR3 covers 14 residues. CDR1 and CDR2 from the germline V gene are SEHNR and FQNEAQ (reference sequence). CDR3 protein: CASRLLQASETQYF. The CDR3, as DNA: TGTGCCAGCCGTCTGCTACAGGCGTCTGAGACCCAGTACTTC. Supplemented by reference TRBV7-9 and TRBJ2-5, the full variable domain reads DTGVSQNPRHKITKRGQNVTFRCDPISEHNRLYWYRQTLGQGPEFLTYFQNEAQLEKSRLLSDRFSAERPKGSFSTLEIQRTEQGDSAMYLCASRLLQASETQYFGPGTRLLVL.

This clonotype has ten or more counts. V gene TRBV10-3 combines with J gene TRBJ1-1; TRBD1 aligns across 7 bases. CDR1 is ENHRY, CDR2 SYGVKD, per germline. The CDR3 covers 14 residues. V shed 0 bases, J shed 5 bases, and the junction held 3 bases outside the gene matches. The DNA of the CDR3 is TGTGCCATCAGTGAGTCGAACAGGGGAACTGAAGCTTTCTTT. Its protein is CAISESNRGTEAFF.

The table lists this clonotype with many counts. The CDR3 DNA follows: TGTGCCACCAGCACCGTCCCTAGCGACGGGTACCAAGAGACCCAGTACTTC. This sequence encodes CATSTVPSDGYQETQYF. V gene TRBV15 combines with J gene TRBJ2-5; TRBD2 might be the D (6 bases). CDR3 length: 17 amino acids. The germline CDR1 and CDR2 sequences are LNHNV and YYDKDF (reference sequence). Trimming removed 4 bases at V and 0 bases at J, with 18 bases between.

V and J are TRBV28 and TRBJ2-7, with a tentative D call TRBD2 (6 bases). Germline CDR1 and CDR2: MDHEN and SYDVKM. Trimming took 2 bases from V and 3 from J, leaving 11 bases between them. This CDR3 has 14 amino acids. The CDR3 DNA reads TGTGCCAGCAGTTTAAGGACTATCAGCTACGAGCAGTACTTC. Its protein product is CASSLRTISYEQYF.

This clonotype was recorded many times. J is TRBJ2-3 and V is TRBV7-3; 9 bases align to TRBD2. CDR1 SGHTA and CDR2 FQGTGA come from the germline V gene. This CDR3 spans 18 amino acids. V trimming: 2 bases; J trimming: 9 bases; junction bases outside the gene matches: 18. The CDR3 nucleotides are TGTGCCAGCAGCTTAGACGCGTGGCGGGAGGGCCTTTCAAACACGCAGTATTTT. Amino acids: CASSLDAWREGLSNTQYF.

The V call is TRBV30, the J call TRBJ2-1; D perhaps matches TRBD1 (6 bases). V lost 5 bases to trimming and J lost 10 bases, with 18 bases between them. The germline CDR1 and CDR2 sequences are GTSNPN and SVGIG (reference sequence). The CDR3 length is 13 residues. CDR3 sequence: CAWAQETGTEQFF. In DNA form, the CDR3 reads TGTGCCTGGGCTCAAGAAACAGGGACGGAGCAGTTCTTC.

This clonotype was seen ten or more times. CDR3 coding DNA: TGTGCCTCCACACTAGCGGGAGGGTTCACAGATACGCAGTATTTT. It translates to CASTLAGGFTDTQYF. The genes are TRBV10-3 and TRBJ2-3; 13 nucleotides agree with TRBD2. From germline, CDR1 is ENHRY and CDR2 SYGVKD. V lost 11 bases, J lost 2 bases, and 7 bases stayed unmatched. This CDR3 has 15 amino acids.

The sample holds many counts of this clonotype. CDR3 DNA sequence: TGTGCCAGCAGCCAAGATGTGGGACAGGGTGTCAATGAGCAGTTCTTC. It codes for CASSQDVGQGVNEQFF. The V gene is TRBV14, the J gene TRBJ2-1, with 9 bases matching TRBD1. V dropped 0 bases and J dropped 6; count of bases not matched to a gene: 6. The CDR3 length is 16 residues. Germline V gives CDR1 SGHDN, CDR2 FVKESK.

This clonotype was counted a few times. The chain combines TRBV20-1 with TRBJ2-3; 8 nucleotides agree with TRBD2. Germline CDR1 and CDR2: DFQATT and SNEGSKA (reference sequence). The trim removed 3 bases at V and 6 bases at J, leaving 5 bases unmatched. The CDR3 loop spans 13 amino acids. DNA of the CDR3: TGCAGTGCTAGTGGGGCTAGCGGGGATACGCAGTATTTT. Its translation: CSASGASGDTQYF.

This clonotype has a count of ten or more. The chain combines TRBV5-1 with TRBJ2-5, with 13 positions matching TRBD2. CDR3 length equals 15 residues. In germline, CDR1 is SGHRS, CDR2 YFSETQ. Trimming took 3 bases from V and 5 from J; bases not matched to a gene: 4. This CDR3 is CASSSGTSGAETQYF. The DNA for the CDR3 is TGCGCCAGCAGCTCCGGGACTAGCGGGGCCGAGACCCAGTACTTC.

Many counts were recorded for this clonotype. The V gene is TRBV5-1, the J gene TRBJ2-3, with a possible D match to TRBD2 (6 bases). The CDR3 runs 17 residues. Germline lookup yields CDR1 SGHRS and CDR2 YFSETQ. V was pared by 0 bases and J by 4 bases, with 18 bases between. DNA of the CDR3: TGCGCCAGCAGCTTGGGGCCCGGGACTCAGCGCGCAGATACGCAGTATTTT. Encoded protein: CASSLGPGTQRADTQYF.

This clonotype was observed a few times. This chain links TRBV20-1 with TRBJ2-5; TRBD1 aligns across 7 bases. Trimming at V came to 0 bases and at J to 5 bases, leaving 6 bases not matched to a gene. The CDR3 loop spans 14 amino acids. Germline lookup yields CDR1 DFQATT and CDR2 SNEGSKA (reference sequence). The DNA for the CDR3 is TGCAGTGCTAGAGATCGGACAGGCAGGGAGACCCAGTACTTC. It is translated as CSARDRTGRETQYF.

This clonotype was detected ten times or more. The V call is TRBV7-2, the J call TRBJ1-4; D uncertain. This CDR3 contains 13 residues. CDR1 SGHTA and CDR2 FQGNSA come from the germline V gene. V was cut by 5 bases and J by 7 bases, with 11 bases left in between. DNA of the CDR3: TGTGCCAGCAGCCGAAAGGGTCGTGAAAAACTGTTTTTT. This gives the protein CASSRKGREKLFF. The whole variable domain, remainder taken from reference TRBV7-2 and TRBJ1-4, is GAGVSQSPSNKVTEKGKDVELRCDPISGHTALYWYRQSLGQGLEFLIYFQGNSAPDKSGLPSDRFSAERTGGSVSTLTIQRTQQEDSAVYLCASSRKGREKLFFGSGTQLSVL.

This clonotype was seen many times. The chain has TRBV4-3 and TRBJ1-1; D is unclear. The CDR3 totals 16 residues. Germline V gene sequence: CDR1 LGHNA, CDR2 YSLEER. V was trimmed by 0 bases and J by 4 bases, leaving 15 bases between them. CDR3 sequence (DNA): TGCGCCAGCAGCCAAGAGTTTGAGGGAAGGGTCACTGAAGCTTTCTTT. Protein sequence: CASSQEFEGRVTEAFF.

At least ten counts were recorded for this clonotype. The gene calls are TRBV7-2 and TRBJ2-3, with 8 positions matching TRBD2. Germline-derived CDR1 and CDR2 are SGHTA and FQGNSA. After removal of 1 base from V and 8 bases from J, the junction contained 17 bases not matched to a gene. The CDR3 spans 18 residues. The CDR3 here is CASSLVGRALHKPPTQYF. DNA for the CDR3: TGTGCCAGCAGCTTAGTCGGGAGGGCCCTGCACAAGCCCCCTACGCAGTATTTT.

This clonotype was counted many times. CDR3 coding DNA: TGTGCCTGGAGTGTACGGGCAAGGACAGGGGGCGGCGGCTACACCTTC. Amino acids: CAWSVRARTGGGGYTF. The chain recombines TRBV30 with TRBJ1-2; 11 bases fit TRBD1. The germline V gene has CDR1 GTSNPN and CDR2 SVGIG (reference sequence). The CDR3 runs to 16 residues. The J segment lost 8 bases and the V segment lost 0 bases, leaving 11 bases of the junction unmatched.

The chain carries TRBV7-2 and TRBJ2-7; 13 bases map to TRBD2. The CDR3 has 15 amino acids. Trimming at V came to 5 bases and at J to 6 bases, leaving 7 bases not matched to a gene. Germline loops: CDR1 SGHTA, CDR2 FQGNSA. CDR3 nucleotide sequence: TGTGCCAGCAGCCGACTAGCGGGGGGCCTCCTCGAGCAGTACGTC. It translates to CASSRLAGGLLEQYV.

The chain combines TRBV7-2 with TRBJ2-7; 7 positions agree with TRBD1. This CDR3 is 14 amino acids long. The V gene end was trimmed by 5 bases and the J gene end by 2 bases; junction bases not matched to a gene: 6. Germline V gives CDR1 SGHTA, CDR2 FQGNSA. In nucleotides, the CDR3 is TGTGCCAGCAGCGCCAACAGGGGCGCCTACGAGCAGTACGTC. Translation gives CASSANRGAYEQYV.

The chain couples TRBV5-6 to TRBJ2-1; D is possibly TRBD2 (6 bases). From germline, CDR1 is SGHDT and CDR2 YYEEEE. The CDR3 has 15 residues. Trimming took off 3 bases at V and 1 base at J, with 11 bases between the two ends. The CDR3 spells CASSYQEGSYNEQFF. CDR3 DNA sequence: TGTGCCAGCAGCTACCAGGAGGGGTCCTACAATGAGCAGTTCTTC.

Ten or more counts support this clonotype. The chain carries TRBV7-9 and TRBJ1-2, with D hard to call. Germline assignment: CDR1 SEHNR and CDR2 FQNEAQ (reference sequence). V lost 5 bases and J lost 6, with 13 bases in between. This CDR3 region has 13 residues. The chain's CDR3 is CASSRRSPNGYTF. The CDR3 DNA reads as TGTGCCAGCAGCCGTAGGAGTCCTAATGGCTACACCTTC.